These 9 T cell receptor beta chains originate from one sample sequenced in a study of T cells after yellow fever vaccination. TCRdb re-called the 5' RACE reads with MiXCR, one entry per CDR3 protein. The sample yields fewer than 150,000 distinct CDR3 sequences, 7.7% seen once. Source: CD4+ T cells sorted from PBMCs, taken 5 days after the yellow fever booster vaccination. These receptor sequences come from a man aged 25 to 40 who received the YFV17D yellow fever vaccine.

This clonotype was recorded at least ten times. The V call is TRBV4-2, the J call TRBJ1-5, with D perhaps matching TRBD1 (5 bases). Per the germline V gene, CDR1 is LGHNA and CDR2 is YNFKEQ. V was shortened by 0 bases and J by 0 bases, with 6 bases between the two germline ends. The CDR3 runs 15 residues. The CDR3 nucleotides read TGTGCCAGCAGCCAAGACAGGGCTAGCAATCAGCCCCAGCATTTT. It is translated as CASSQDRASNQPQHF.

Only a few counts were recorded for this clonotype. This chain uses TRBV5-1 with TRBJ2-5; maybe TRBD1 (5 bases). V lost 0 bases and J lost 0, with 15 bases in between. Germline V CDR1 and CDR2: SGHRS, YFSETQ. CDR3 size: 17 residues. CDR3 bases: TGCGCCAGCAGCTTGGGGGGCACGACAGAGTACCAAGAGACCCAGTACTTC. Its protein is CASSLGGTTEYQETQYF.

The genes are TRBV4-1 and TRBJ2-6, with a tentative D call TRBD2 (5 bases). The V gene lost 1 base and the J gene lost 2 bases, with 15 bases spanning the gap. Germline V gives CDR1 MGHRA, CDR2 YSYEKL. The CDR3 totals 18 residues. The CDR3 loop is CASSQVSAAGTGANVLTF. The CDR3 region has the DNA TGCGCCAGCAGCCAAGTTTCGGCGGCCGGGACTGGGGCCAACGTCCTGACTTTC.

This clonotype has a count of ten or more. V gene TRBV3-1 combines with J gene TRBJ1-2; D ambiguous. The CDR3 covers 13 residues. Germline CDR1 reads LGHDT; CDR2 reads YNNKEL (reference sequence). Trimming pared 3 bases from V and 8 bases from J, leaving 13 bases between. For the CDR3, the DNA is TGTGCCAGCAGCCAGGGATCGGTCGGGGGCTACACCTTC. It is translated as CASSQGSVGGYTF.

This clonotype was seen ten or more times. The chain employs TRBV20-1 and TRBJ2-5; TRBD2 matches at 7 bases. Germline V gene lookup returns CDR1 DFQATT and CDR2 SNEGSKA (reference sequence). There are 14 residues in the CDR3. V trimming: 5 bases; J trimming: 4 bases; junction bases outside the gene matches: 10. In nucleotides, the CDR3 is TGCAGTGCTTGGAGCGGGAAAAGCCTAGAGACCCAGTACTTC. Encoded protein: CSAWSGKSLETQYF.

This clonotype was counted at least ten times. CDR3 sequence (DNA): TGTGCCAGCAGCCCTTTTGCGGGAGAGTTGTTGAACACCGGGGAGCTGTTTTTT. Encoded protein: CASSPFAGELLNTGELFF. This chain links TRBV3-1 with TRBJ2-2, with 7 bases fitting TRBD2. The CDR3 sequence is 18 residues long. Looked up from germline, CDR1 is LGHDT and CDR2 is YNNKEL (reference sequence). Trimming removed 4 bases from V and 1 base from J; junction bases left unmatched: 12.

The chain has TRBV7-9 and TRBJ1-4; D remains ambiguous. This CDR3 spans 14 amino acids. With 3 bases removed from V and 8 bases from J, the gap between germline ends came to 13 bases. Germline CDR1 is SEHNR and CDR2 is FQNEAQ (reference sequence). The CDR3 nucleotides are TGTGCCAGCAGCTTCGTTCGCGAGGACGAAAAACTGTTTTTT. Its translation: CASSFVREDEKLFF.

This clonotype was detected only a few times. The chain recombines TRBV20-1 with TRBJ1-2, with a tentative D call TRBD1 (6 bases). Germline-derived CDR1 and CDR2 are DFQATT and SNEGSKA (reference sequence). Trimming removed 5 bases from V and 4 bases from J, with 17 bases in between. This CDR3 comprises 14 residues. CDR3 sequence reads: CSAGGGAVGYGYTF. CDR3 nucleotides: TGCAGTGCTGGCGGGGGGGCAGTAGGCTATGGCTACACCTTC.

This clonotype was found many times. V usage is TRBV5-1 and J usage is TRBJ1-4, with TRBD1 matching 9 bases. This CDR3 has 16 amino acids. V shed 5 bases, J shed 8 bases, and the junction held 13 bases outside the gene matches. In germline, CDR1 is SGHRS, CDR2 YFSETQ. CDR3 amino acids: CASSNQPGQGGEKLFF. In DNA, the CDR3 is TGCGCCAGCAGTAATCAGCCGGGACAGGGAGGCGAAAAACTGTTTTTT.